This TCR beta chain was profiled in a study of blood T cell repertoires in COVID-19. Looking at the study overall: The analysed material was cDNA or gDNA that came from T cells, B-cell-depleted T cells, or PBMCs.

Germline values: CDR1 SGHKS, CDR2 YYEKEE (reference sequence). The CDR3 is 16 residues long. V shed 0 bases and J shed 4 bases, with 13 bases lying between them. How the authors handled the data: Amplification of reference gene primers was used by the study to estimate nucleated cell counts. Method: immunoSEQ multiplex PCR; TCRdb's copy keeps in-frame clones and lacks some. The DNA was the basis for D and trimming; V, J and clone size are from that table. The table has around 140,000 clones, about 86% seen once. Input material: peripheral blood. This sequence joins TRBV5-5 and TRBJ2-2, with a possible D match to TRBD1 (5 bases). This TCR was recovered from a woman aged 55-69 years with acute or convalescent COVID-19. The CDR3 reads CASSLVGARSTGELFF. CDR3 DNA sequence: TGTGCCAGCAGCTTGGTAGGGGCGCGGAGCACCGGGGAGCTGTTTTTT.